This T cell receptor beta chain was identified during a study of shared clonotypes between healthy human individuals. About the research overall: The people who gave samples were a couple of women and a few men aged 18 to 49. Points from the study as a whole: Naive CD4 clonotypes were shared across a handful of donors at about 5%.

V dropped 5 bases and J dropped 4 bases, with 19 bases sitting between them. This CDR3 contains 16 residues. Germline loops: CDR1 SGHTA, CDR2 FQGTGA. The test was conducted at deep level. Clones were sequenced by immunoSEQ multiplex PCR, and TCRdb holds only the in-frame ones, with some missing. The table lists some 2.1 million clones, about 94% of them singletons, with around 1.7% in the top ten. About this clone: The antigen is not known.

CD8 cells classed as naive were CD45RO-negative and positively selected for CCR7, excluding terminally differentiated effector memory CD45RA+ cells. Sequenced: naive CD8+ T cells from PBMCs. The chain has TRBV7-3 and TRBJ2-3, with D possibly being TRBD1 or TRBD2 (5 bases each). The TCR originated in a man between 18 and 35 years old in good health. Some clones in this sample may be carry-over from other donors' samples. The DNA of the CDR3 is TGTGCCAGCAGCCCATGGGGACCCTCTCCCGCAGATACGCAGTATTTT. Amino acid sequence: CASSPWGPSPADTQYF.